This T cell receptor beta chain was recorded in a study of PD-1 blockade in classical Hodgkin lymphoma. General study findings and limits: No one has yet defined what causes the repertoire differences, which may be disease activity or prior therapy.

TCRdb's copy holds only in-frame clones and misses some; the assay was immunoSEQ multiplex PCR. Of roughly 30,000 clones listed, around 80% are singletons. The CDR3 consists of 13 residues. CDR1 is SGHRS, CDR2 YFSETQ, per germline. Trimming took off 5 bases at V and 5 bases at J, with 13 bases between the two ends. In this sample, this clone turned up a few times. Its antigen is still unknown. Sample time point: cycle 4 day 1 (C4D1), after around six weeks of nivolumab. The patients all showed relapse after autologous stem cell transplantation, while their brentuximab vedotin exposure varied. By magnetic negative selection, CD4+ T cells were purified from thawed PBMCs. Patients reached a best response of complete response, partial response or progressive disease.

V gene TRBV5-1 combines with J gene TRBJ2-5; D is ambiguous. The sequencing here drew on CD4+ T cells from blood, taken before the fourth cycle of nivolumab. The sequence was collected from a human donor with classical Hodgkin lymphoma. CDR3 nucleotide sequence: TGCGCCAGCAGTATTGGGGTTTTGGAGACCCAGTACTTC. This gives the protein CASSIGVLETQYF.